This TCR beta chain was sequenced during a study of T-cell memory formation after mild COVID-19. Constant-segment-primed 5'RACE gave TCR alpha and TCR beta cDNA libraries with sample barcodes and UMIs. TCRdb independently ran MiXCR on the 5' RACE reads; one entry per CDR3 protein. The data show about 110,000 distinct CDR3 sequences, 18% seen once. Of note for this clonotype: The antigen remains undetermined.

General study findings and limits: The appearance of some responding clones in pre-infection memory suggested that cross-reactive memory joined. There was a balanced CD4/CD8 profile in clones contracting day 15 to 85, and later expanders leaned CD4+.

This CDR3 is 14 amino acids long. From germline, CDR1 is SNHLY and CDR2 FYNNEI. V was pared by 5 bases and J by 5 bases, with 2 bases of the junction left unmatched. The sequence was collected from a young man who had mild COVID-19 (a few samples of this study predate the infection). Cell type and time point are not known. Specimen: PBMCs or a T cell subset sorted from them (not recorded which). The chain links TRBV2 to TRBJ2-2; 10 nucleotides match TRBD2. This chain's CDR3 is CASSRTSGTGELFF. CDR3 bases: TGTGCCAGCAGTCGGACTAGCGGTACCGGGGAGCTGTTTTTT. The full variable domain, rest sourced from reference TRBV2 and TRBJ2-2, is EPEVTQTPSHQVTQMGQEVILRCVPISNHLYFYWYRQILGQKVEFLVSFYNNEISEKSEIFDDQFSVERPDGSNFTLKIRSTKLEDSAMYFCASSRTSGTGELFFGEGSRLTVL.